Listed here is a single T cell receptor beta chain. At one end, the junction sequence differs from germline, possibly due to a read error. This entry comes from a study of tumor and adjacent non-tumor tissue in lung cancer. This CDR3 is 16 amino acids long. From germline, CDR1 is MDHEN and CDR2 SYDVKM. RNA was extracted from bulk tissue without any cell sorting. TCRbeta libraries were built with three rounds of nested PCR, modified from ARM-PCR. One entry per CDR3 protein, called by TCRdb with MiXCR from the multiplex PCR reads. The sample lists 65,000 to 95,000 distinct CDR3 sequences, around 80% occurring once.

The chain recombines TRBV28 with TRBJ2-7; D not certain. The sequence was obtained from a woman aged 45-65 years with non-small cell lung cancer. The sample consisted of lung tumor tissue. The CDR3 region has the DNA TGTGCCAGCGGAAAGGGAACCGCAGGTGCCCCCTATGAGCAGAACTTC. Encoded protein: CASGKGTAGAPYEQNF.